Following are 27 T cell receptor beta chains from one sample sequenced in a study of T-cell memory formation after mild COVID-19. TCRdb ran MiXCR on the 5' RACE reads and lists one entry per CDR3 protein. The sample carries roughly 250,000 distinct CDR3 sequences, 16% recorded once. The source material was PBMCs or a T cell subset sorted from them (not recorded which). Receptor source: a man younger than 35 who had mild COVID-19 (a few samples of this study predate the infection). Cell type and time point are not known.

The genes are TRBV3-1 and TRBJ2-5, with D maybe TRBD1 (6 bases). The CDR3 spans 15 residues. Germline V gene lookup returns CDR1 LGHDT and CDR2 YNNKEL (reference sequence). Trimming left V 1 base short and J 2 bases short, with 11 bases between. The CDR3 DNA reads as TGTGCCAGCAGCCAAGGAGGCACAGGGCAAGAGACCCAGTACTTC. Translated: CASSQGGTGQETQYF.

The chain links TRBV5-6 to TRBJ2-7; possibly TRBD1 for D (6 bases). The CDR3 loop spans 12 amino acids. Germline CDR1 reads SGHDT; CDR2 reads YYEEEE. V gave up 4 bases and J gave up 4 bases, with 9 bases separating them. The DNA for the CDR3 is TGTGCCAGCAGCCAAGGACAGTACGAGCAGTACTTC. Residues: CASSQGQYEQYF.

In this sample, this clonotype turned up a few times. V usage is TRBV20-1 and J usage is TRBJ1-1, with D tentatively TRBD1 (5 bases). Trimming took 1 base from V and 5 from J, leaving 14 bases between them. Per the germline V gene, CDR1 is DFQATT and CDR2 is SNEGSKA (reference sequence). The CDR3 covers 14 residues. As DNA, the CDR3 is TGCAGTGCTAGAGTTCCGGGCAGGGCGACTGAAGCTTTCTTT. It codes for CSARVPGRATEAFF.

The genes are TRBV5-1 and TRBJ1-2, with D tentatively TRBD1 (6 bases). CDR1 is SGHRS, CDR2 YFSETQ, per germline. V was cut by 4 bases and J by 6 bases, with 16 bases left in between. CDR3 size: 14 residues. Here the CDR3 DNA reads TGCGCCAGCAGCCTTTGGGAGGGGGAAGATGGCTACACCTTC. This gives the protein CASSLWEGEDGYTF.

The table lists this clonotype with many counts. The rearrangement uses TRBV4-3 and TRBJ2-2; 8 nucleotides agree with TRBD2. The germline V gene has CDR1 LGHNA and CDR2 YSLEER. CDR3 length equals 17 residues. V dropped 4 bases and J dropped 2; count of bases not matched to a gene: 9. CDR3 DNA: TGCGCCAGCAGCCCGGCGGGGGGAGTGGGAAACACCGGGGAGCTGTTTTTT. Translated, it gives CASSPAGGVGNTGELFF.

The chain employs TRBV18 and TRBJ2-5, with 7 bases that match TRBD1. This CDR3 spans 13 amino acids. From germline, CDR1 is KGHSH and CDR2 LQKENI. The junction had 6 bases not matched to a gene; V was cut back by 6 bases and J by 5 bases. In nucleotides, the CDR3 is TGTGCCAGCTCTGTGGACAGGCTGGAGACCCAGTACTTC. This translates into CASSVDRLETQYF. Based on the CDR3 plus reference TRBV18 and TRBJ2-5, the full variable domain is NAGVMQNPRHLVRRRGQEARLRCSPMKGHSHVYWYRQLPEEGLKFMVYLQKENIIDESGMPKERFSAEFPKEGPSILRIQQVVRGDSAAYFCASSVDRLETQYFGPGTRLLVL.

The chain carries TRBV18 and TRBJ1-1, with D unresolved. The V gene lost 1 base and the J gene lost 1 base, with 7 bases spanning the gap. The CDR3 length is 14 residues. Germline V CDR1 and CDR2: KGHSH, LQKENI. CDR3 bases: TGTGCCAGCTCACCACTGGCAGGGAACACTGAAGCTTTCTTT. Its protein product is CASSPLAGNTEAFF.

The J gene is TRBJ2-7, the V gene TRBV5-1, with D possibly being TRBD1 (5 bases). V was clipped by 4 bases and J by 2 bases, with 19 bases between them. The CDR3 consists of 16 residues. CDR1 is SGHRS and CDR2 is YFSETQ in the germline V gene. CDR3 bases: TGCGCCAGCAGCGCCTCACCCCCGGACAACCCCTACGAGCAGTACTTC. The encoded protein is CASSASPPDNPYEQYF.

This clonotype was seen many times. The gene calls are TRBV20-1 and TRBJ1-1; D remains unclear. V was shortened by 3 bases and J by 1 base, with 3 bases between the two germline ends. CDR3 size: 11 residues. Germline CDR1 is DFQATT and CDR2 is SNEGSKA (reference sequence). CDR3 residues: CSARGNTEAFF. The CDR3 DNA sequence: TGCAGTGCTAGGGGGAACACTGAAGCTTTCTTT.

This clonotype occurred a few times. The chain joins TRBV28 to TRBJ2-4; 8 bases line up with TRBD2. The J segment lost 0 bases and the V segment lost 3 bases, leaving 4 bases of the junction unmatched. The V gene's germline CDR1 is MDHEN and CDR2 SYDVKM. The CDR3 has 16 amino acids. CDR3 sequence reads: CASSLSLAGAKNIQYF. In DNA, the CDR3 is TGTGCCAGCAGTTTGAGCCTAGCGGGAGCCAAAAACATTCAGTACTTC.

This clonotype has just one count. The CDR3 end shows no conserved phenylalanine or tryptophan, and so a read error is likely. V is TRBV10-3 and J is TRBJ1-2; perhaps TRBD1 as D (5 bases). CDR3 length equals 15 residues. Looked up from germline, CDR1 is ENHRY and CDR2 is SYGVKD. V dropped 0 bases and J dropped 10 bases, with 18 bases sitting between them. CDR3 residues: CAISESTGGPPNYTL. As DNA, the CDR3 is TGTGCCATCAGTGAGTCGACGGGGGGTCCCCCAAACTACACCTTA.

This CDR3 reads CASSPRTGGADTQYF. The CDR3 DNA sequence: TGTGCCAGCAGCCCTCGGACAGGGGGTGCAGATACGCAGTATTTT. This chain joins TRBV7-8 and TRBJ2-3, with 10 bases aligning to TRBD1. Germline assignment: CDR1 SGHVS and CDR2 FQNEAQ. After removal of 5 bases from V and 4 bases from J, the junction contained 6 bases not matched to a gene. CDR3 size: 15 residues.

This clonotype was seen a handful of times. The rearrangement joins TRBV5-4 to TRBJ2-1, with TRBD2 identical over 12 bases. CDR3 length equals 15 residues. Trimming took 1 base from V and 6 from J; bases not matched to a gene: 2. Germline V lookup: CDR1 SGHNT, CDR2 YYREEE (reference sequence). DNA for the CDR3: TGTGCCAGCAGCTTGCTACTAGCGGGGGGCAATGAGCAGTTCTTC. Translating it yields CASSLLLAGGNEQFF. The full variable domain, its missing parts supplied by reference TRBV5-4 and TRBJ2-1, is ETGVTQSPTHLIKTRGQQVTLRCSSQSGHNTVSWYQQALGQGPQFIFQYYREEENGRGNFPPRFSGLQFPNYSSELNVNALELDDSALYLCASSLLLAGGNEQFFGPGTRLTVL.

This chain connects TRBV6-5 to TRBJ1-5; no clear D. The CDR3 runs 13 residues. Germline values: CDR1 MNHEY, CDR2 SVGAGI. The V end was cut by 6 bases, the J end by 0 bases, with 6 bases between. The CDR3, as DNA: TGTGCCAGCAGACAGAATAGCAATCAGCCCCAGCATTTT. This encodes CASRQNSNQPQHF.

The chain has TRBV5-5 and TRBJ2-1; 10 nucleotides agree with TRBD1. The CDR3 covers 15 residues. V dropped 4 bases and J dropped 3; count of bases not matched to a gene: 4. Germline V gene data show CDR1 as SGHKS and CDR2 as YYEKEE (reference sequence). CDR3 in amino acids: CASSRDRGLYNEQFF. CDR3 nucleotide sequence: TGTGCCAGCAGCCGGGACAGGGGACTCTACAATGAGCAGTTCTTC.

This clonotype showed up just a few times. DNA for the CDR3: TGCAGTGCTGGACAGGGGGGATTCTTACCCCTCCACTTT. Amino acid sequence: CSAGQGGFLPLHF. This chain joins TRBV20-1 and TRBJ1-6, with 10 bases that match TRBD1. In germline, CDR1 is DFQATT, CDR2 SNEGSKA (reference sequence). This CDR3 has 13 amino acids. The junction had 7 bases not matched to a gene; V was cut back by 5 bases and J by 12 bases.

This clonotype was counted between two and nine times. This chain uses TRBV5-1 with TRBJ2-3; the D is unclear. The V gene lost 0 bases and the J gene lost 0 bases, with 11 bases spanning the gap. Germline CDR1 SGHRS, CDR2 YFSETQ. The CDR3 runs 16 residues. The CDR3 protein is CASSLATPSSTDTQYF. DNA of the CDR3: TGCGCCAGCAGCTTGGCTACACCTTCTAGCACAGATACGCAGTATTTT.

This clonotype was seen a few times. V is TRBV12-3 or TRBV12-4 and J is TRBJ1-5; no reliable D call. The V gene lost 2 bases and the J gene lost 0 bases, with 11 bases spanning the gap. The CDR3 runs 16 residues. The CDR3 region is CASSLWYRHSNQPQHF. The CDR3 DNA reads TGTGCCAGCAGTTTATGGTACAGACATAGCAATCAGCCCCAGCATTTT.

This clonotype was seen only a few times. The V gene is TRBV4-1, the J gene TRBJ1-4; D possibly corresponds to TRBD1 (5 bases). In germline, CDR1 is MGHRA, CDR2 YSYEKL. Trimming removed 1 base from V and 5 bases from J, with 11 bases in between. This CDR3 contains 15 residues. CDR3 amino acids: CASSQVRGENEKLFF. CDR3 DNA sequence: TGCGCCAGCAGCCAAGTGCGGGGGGAGAATGAAAAACTGTTTTTT.

V and J are TRBV6-6 and TRBJ1-2; D remains ambiguous. CDR3 length: 12 residues. V dropped 2 bases and J dropped 7 bases, with 8 bases sitting between them. Germline CDR1 MNHNY, CDR2 SVGAGI (reference sequence). CDR3 protein: CASSYRDSGYTF. The CDR3 DNA reads as TGTGCCAGCAGTTACAGGGATTCTGGCTACACCTTC.

V usage is TRBV20-1 and J usage is TRBJ2-1, with 9 bases identical to TRBD2. The CDR3 contains 17 residues. V shed 3 bases and J 10 bases; nucleotides not matched to a gene: 19. Germline V gene data show CDR1 as DFQATT and CDR2 as SNEGSKA (reference sequence). Written as DNA, the CDR3 is TGCAGTGCTAGGCAACACCGGGGTAGCGGGGGAAATAGGGAGCAGTTCTTC. Protein: CSARQHRGSGGNREQFF.

This clonotype was detected ten times or more. The chain combines TRBV12-3 or TRBV12-4 with TRBJ2-3, with D perhaps matching TRBD1 or TRBD2 (5 bases each). This CDR3 comprises 14 residues. Trimming removed 5 bases at V and 8 bases at J, with 17 bases between. The CDR3 DNA sequence: TGTGCCAGCAGTGGGGGTTGGGGCCAGGGTACGCAGTATTTT. As protein: CASSGGWGQGTQYF.

This clonotype was seen repeatedly, ten times or more. The V gene is TRBV7-9, the J gene TRBJ1-2; possibly TRBD1 for D (5 bases). Between the trimmed V and J ends, which lost 5 bases and 7 bases, there was a span of 8 bases. The CDR3 length is 11 residues. Germline CDR1 SEHNR, CDR2 FQNEAQ (reference sequence). The DNA of the CDR3 is TGTGCCAGCAGCCCAGGGTTTGGCTACACCTTC. Translating gives CASSPGFGYTF.

This chain links TRBV5-5 with TRBJ1-1; D might be TRBD1 (6 bases). V dropped 5 bases and J dropped 11 bases, with 22 bases sitting between them. Looked up from germline, CDR1 is SGHKS and CDR2 is YYEKEE (reference sequence). This CDR3 spans 14 amino acids. The CDR3 protein is CASSYTVGGEWAFF. CDR3 nucleotide sequence: TGTGCCAGCAGTTATACGGTGGGGGGCGAATGGGCTTTCTTT.

The rearrangement joins TRBV7-2 to TRBJ2-2; D tentatively fits TRBD1 or TRBD2 (5 bases each). Germline CDR1 and CDR2: SGHTA and FQGNSA. The CDR3 is 15 amino acids. V was shortened by 7 bases and J by 3 bases, with 15 bases between the two germline ends. The CDR3 DNA follows: TGTGCCAGCACCGACTGGGGGTTAGACACCGGGGAGCTGTTTTTT. Its translation is CASTDWGLDTGELFF.

In its sample, this clonotype was seen a few times. The chain couples TRBV10-3 to TRBJ2-7, with D maybe TRBD2 (5 bases). CDR3 size: 11 residues. Germline CDR1 reads ENHRY; CDR2 reads SYGVKD. This CDR3 reads CAGGEGYEQYF. As DNA, the CDR3 is TGTGCGGGTGGAGAGGGCTACGAGCAGTACTTC.

This clonotype was counted between two and nine times. The V call is TRBV5-1, the J call TRBJ1-2; D is uncertain. Trimming stripped 4 bases from V and 8 bases from J, with 18 bases between. CDR3 length: 14 amino acids. Germline lookup yields CDR1 SGHRS and CDR2 YFSETQ. This chain's CDR3 is CASSTGTLTGGYTF. CDR3 coding DNA: TGCGCCAGCAGCACTGGCACACTCACGGGAGGCTACACCTTC.